The clone carrying this TCR beta chain was seen a few times. Its antigen is not identified. Sequenced with the Oncomine TCR Beta short-read assay was DNA taken from cultured CD4+ T cells. CD4+ T cells were cultured, and genomic DNA was extracted from them. TCRdb itself ran the PCR reads through MiXCR, one entry per CDR3 protein. The table records about 17,000 distinct CDR3 sequences, 48% of them present only once. The data derive from a study of vaccination and CD4 T cells after COVID-19. Study in general: Participants were given two doses of BNT162b2 or mRNA-1273 vaccine. Notes on the study in general: The cohort comprised relatively few convalescent patients, and no early post-infection timepoints were analyzed.

Noted treatment: roughly 10-day PBMC culture with coronavirus spike peptide pools or control peptides (ViraFEST assay). ViraFEST used peptide pools to expand antigen-specific T cells before TCR sequencing. Germline lookup yields CDR1 MNHEY and CDR2 SMNVEV (reference sequence). The V end lost 2 bases, the J end lost 13 bases, and 20 bases lay between the germline ends. This CDR3 comprises 14 residues. The starting material was CD4+ T cells from blood, cultured in vitro, obtained before SARS-CoV-2 vaccination. The rearrangement joins TRBV27 to TRBJ1-1; D is ambiguous. The sequence was collected from a human donor who had recovered from COVID-19. The CDR3 DNA follows: TGTGCCAGCAGTTTACAGGTCGTGTCACTGAAGCTTTTCTTT. Encoded protein: CASSLQVVSLKLFF.